This T cell receptor beta chain was documented in a study of identical twins listed by TCRdb under 2016. Background on the whole study: The study deep-sequenced TCR alpha and beta repertoires from monozygotic twins, unrelated adults of various ages and cord blood to test whether fetal clonotypes persist. To rule out contamination, the twin experiments were replicated at different times with different library preparation protocols. The paper as a whole reports these results and caveats: In beta out-of-frame sequences, excess twin sharing was weaker, because having fewer shared sequences lowered the signal-to-noise ratio. Conclusions relied on cross-sectional statistical analysis, since the same donors could not be followed over many years. Recombination models systematically underestimated out-of-frame TCR alpha sharing in monozygotic twins but agreed with sharing between unrelated individuals. Zero-insertion analyses could be partly confounded by invariant T cells such as MAIT and iNKT, although diverse VJ usage argued against such confounding for most clonotypes. Abundant cord blood beta clonotypes carried fewer insertions; young adult naive repertoires showed a weaker similar trend, while memory repertoires showed none. Compared with coincidental sharing between unrelated individuals, out-of-frame TCR alpha sequences shared between twins showed an excess of sequences with low generation probability.

Library generation was performed with 5' RACE. The listed sequencing device is Illumina HiSeq 2000. A universal primer binding site was added through template switching, and the final cDNA carried a unique molecular identifier so that TCR cDNA molecules could be counted accurately. Specific primers in the conserved constant-segment region were used to synthesize first-strand cDNA for the TCR alpha and beta chains. To control for contamination, each cDNA library was double barcoded with a SMART-Mk sample barcode plus Illumina barcodes. TruSeq adapter sequences, together with Illumina sample barcodes, were added in two successive PCR steps. The TCR alpha and beta cDNA libraries were sequenced on the Illumina HiSeq platform using custom primers. In the authors' own workflow: Raw reads were processed with MiGEC to extract unique molecular identifiers, and MiXCR was used to determine CDR3 positions. Recombination models were inferred per individual with the repgenHMM and IGoR tools using an EM algorithm. Shared clonotype analysis was performed with the tcR package in R, normalizing sharing by the product of cloneset sizes. To study raw recombination without the effects of thymic and clonal selection, out-of-frame nonproductive sequences were analyzed. The public reads were quality trimmed at Q25 with fastp and then assembled into clones with MiXCR by TCRdb, keeping productive beta chains. CDR3 protein duplicates are merged, each entry listing the most common genes and DNA. The V and J calls and clone size are TCRdb's, not the authors'. This sample has about 100,000 distinct CDR3 sequences in its table, and 4.5% to 6.5% of those were observed once. Of the sample, about 12% is held by the ten largest clones.

Every donor was a healthy Caucasian. Miltenyi CD45RO+ enrichment and human naive T-cell isolation kits were used to isolate memory (CD45RO+) and naive T cells from PBMC. On this clonotype itself: Its specific antigen is unknown. The sample holds no much larger clone one base away, and base qualities are not on file.

From cysteine to phenylalanine, the CDR3 is 15 amino acids long. The CDR3 DNA has 45 bases and is translated from base 1. After removal of 1 base from V and 2 bases from J, the junction retains 4 bases not matched to a gene. Recombination linked TRBV12-3 or TRBV12-4 to TRBJ2-5; the junction holds 7 bases that match TRBD2. The sample comprised memory T cells sorted from blood. Per the publication, the cell subset or site label means: CD45RO+ enriched T cells. The source is a woman aged 50 to 60 in good health. The CDR3 loop reads CASSLDGRKQETQYF. At the DNA level, the sequence is TGTGCCAGCAGTTTAGACGGGAGGAAGCAAGAGACCCAGTACTTC.